This TCR beta chain was recorded in a study of cytomegalovirus exposure and HLA in healthy donors. Separate from the approximately 700-subject first cohort was the approximately 130-subject validation cohort, to which the donors belonged. Profiling relied on immunoSEQ multiplex PCR, and the TCRdb table lists in-frame clones only, not all of them. The sample consists of over 150,000 clones, more than 80% of them appearing once. Material: PBMCs. The TCR sequence derives from a woman younger than 30 in good health and CMV-seropositive.

Here the CDR3 DNA reads TGTGCCAGCAGCCGCACCCGCCGTCTAGGGGGCTCTTACGGCTACACCTTC. Its translation: CASSRTRRLGGSYGYTF. The chain couples TRBV4-2 to TRBJ1-2; TRBD1 agrees at 7 bases. This CDR3 is 17 amino acids long. With 4 bases clipped from V and 8 bases from J, the junction kept 19 bases outside the gene matches. Germline V gene sequence: CDR1 LGHNA, CDR2 YNFKEQ.